Each of the 9 T cell receptor beta chains below was sequenced from the same sample in a study of blood T cell repertoires in COVID-19. TCRdb's copy holds only in-frame clones and misses some; the assay was immunoSEQ multiplex PCR. The sample records around 200,000 clones, 87% being singletons. The sequenced sample consisted of peripheral blood. The receptors here all came from a man in his forties with active or convalescent COVID-19.

V and J are TRBV6-5 and TRBJ2-1; a possible D gene is TRBD1 (6 bases). CDR3 length: 15 amino acids. Germline V gene sequence: CDR1 MNHEY, CDR2 SVGAGI. V was clipped by 0 bases and J by 0 bases, with 6 bases between them. The CDR3 sequence: CASSYSGGSYNEQFF. The CDR3 DNA is TGTGCCAGCAGTTACTCAGGGGGCTCCTACAATGAGCAGTTCTTC.

This clone was seen once. The chain is built from TRBV18 and TRBJ1-4, with D perhaps TRBD1 (5 bases). The V and J ends lost 3 bases and 4 bases respectively, with 9 bases between them. The CDR3 spans 14 residues. CDR1 is KGHSH and CDR2 is LQKENI in the germline V gene. In DNA form, the CDR3 reads TGTGCCAGCTCACCTAGGGGAAGTAATGAAAAACTGTTTTTT. Protein: CASSPRGSNEKLFF.

The chain combines TRBV28 with TRBJ2-5; D is possibly TRBD1 (6 bases). Germline CDR1 reads MDHEN; CDR2 reads SYDVKM. Trimming cost V 6 bases and J 4 bases, with 15 bases left between them. The CDR3 totals 14 residues. CDR3 in amino acids: CASSSNRVRETQYF. The CDR3 DNA follows: TGTGCCAGCAGCTCTAACAGGGTCCGAGAGACCCAGTACTTC.

As concerns this clone: Germline is not matched at one junction end, which may reflect a read error. The chain has TRBV28 and TRBJ1-2, with 7 bases matching TRBD1. This CDR3 is built from 15 residues. The V gene's germline CDR1 is MDHEN and CDR2 SYDVKM. CDR3 nucleotide sequence: TGTGCCAGCAGGGGGTCACAGGGGTCTAATTATGGCTACACCTTC. Amino acids: CASRGSQGSNYGYTF.

This clone showed up just once. The rearrangement joins TRBV5-4 to TRBJ1-2; the match to TRBD1 covers 9 bases. The CDR3 is 14 residues long. V shed 4 bases, J shed 11 bases, and the junction held 12 bases outside the gene matches. Germline CDR1 and CDR2: SGHNT and YYREEE (reference sequence). CDR3 protein: CASSHRTGVISYTF. CDR3 DNA sequence: TGTGCCAGCAGCCACAGGACAGGGGTTATCTCTTACACCTTC. The variable domain in full, with the rest retrieved from reference TRBV5-4 and TRBJ1-2, is ETGVTQSPTHLIKTRGQQVTLRCSSQSGHNTVSWYQQALGQGPQFIFQYYREEENGRGNFPPRFSGLQFPNYSSELNVNALELDDSALYLCASSHRTGVISYTFGSGTRLTVV.

This clone was picked up one time. V and J are TRBV5-1 and TRBJ1-1; D is uncertain. Trimming pared 3 bases from V and 0 bases from J, leaving 9 bases between. The CDR3 length is 14 residues. Germline lookup yields CDR1 SGHRS and CDR2 YFSETQ. In DNA form, the CDR3 reads TGCGCCAGCAGCTGGAGACGGATGAACACTGAAGCTTTCTTT. Protein: CASSWRRMNTEAFF.

The rearrangement uses TRBV6-5 and TRBJ1-2, with TRBD1 matching over 7 bases. Trimming took 0 bases from V and 2 from J; bases not matched to a gene: 6. This CDR3 comprises 16 residues. Germline V gene sequence: CDR1 MNHEY, CDR2 SVGAGI. The DNA for the CDR3 is TGTGCCAGCAGTTACTCGCAGGGCAGGGGGAACTATGGCTACACCTTC. Protein: CASSYSQGRGNYGYTF.

The rearrangement joins TRBV20-1 to TRBJ1-5, with 7 bases that match TRBD1. Germline lookup yields CDR1 DFQATT and CDR2 SNEGSKA (reference sequence). The CDR3 contains 14 residues. V shed 3 bases and J 7 bases; nucleotides not matched to a gene: 9. CDR3 residues: CSASTAGGWQPQHF. The CDR3 DNA reads as TGCAGTGCTAGTACGGCAGGGGGGTGGCAGCCCCAGCATTTT.

V is TRBV5-1 and J is TRBJ1-1; unclear D gene. CDR1 is SGHRS and CDR2 is YFSETQ in the germline V gene. The CDR3 has 16 amino acids. The germline V and J ends were trimmed by 4 bases and 1 base, with 17 bases remaining between them. In DNA form, the CDR3 reads TGCGCCAGCAGCCCCATTATTCGTACGGGGAACACTGAAGCTTTCTTT. Amino acid sequence: CASSPIIRTGNTEAFF.